Each of the 22 T cell receptor beta chains below was sequenced from the same sample in a study of T cells in Graves' hyperthyroidism and ophthalmopathy. RNA transcripts served as the template for amplifying TCR beta CDR3 regions. The study used the HTBI primer set for a first-round RT-PCR of the TCR CDR3. In TCRdb, the multiplex PCR reads were re-called with MiXCR into one record per CDR3 protein. Here the sample spans 360,000 or so distinct CDR3 sequences, about a sixth being singletons. Sequenced sample: blood. The source is a middle-aged woman with Graves' ophthalmopathy.

This chain links TRBV12-3 or TRBV12-4 with TRBJ1-1; D is unclear. V was trimmed by 2 bases and J by 5 bases, leaving 15 bases between them. This CDR3 comprises 15 residues. The CDR3 DNA follows: TGTGCCAGCAGTTTACGTTTCCCGGGCACAACTGAAGCTTTCTTT. Protein: CASSLRFPGTTEAFF.

In regard to this clonotype: A junction boundary mismatches the germline segment, possibly from a read error. V usage is TRBV28 and J usage is TRBJ1-1; D not certain. The CDR3 length is 15 residues. Per germline, CDR1 MDHEN and CDR2 SYDVKM. The CDR3 bases are TGCGCCAGCAGCTTGGCCGGAGGCCCCGACACTGAAGCTTTCTTT. Amino acids: CASSLAGGPDTEAFF.

This clonotype was found many times. The chain carries TRBV6-5 and TRBJ2-5; D is possibly TRBD2 (5 bases). V dropped 0 bases and J dropped 5 bases, with 7 bases sitting between them. Looked up from germline, CDR1 is MNHEY and CDR2 is SVGAGI. This CDR3 region has 13 residues. The CDR3 sequence: CASSYSRRETQYF. The DNA of the CDR3 is TGTGCCAGCAGTTACTCGAGGAGGGAGACCCAGTACTTC.

This clonotype was picked up many times. The V call is TRBV27, the J call TRBJ1-1; 7 bases are shared with TRBD1. Losses at the gene ends were 0 bases for V and 11 bases for J; bases not matched to a gene: 6. Germline assignment: CDR1 MNHEY and CDR2 SMNVEV (reference sequence). The CDR3 is 13 residues long. The CDR3 reads CASSLSIGGAAFF. The CDR3 DNA sequence: TGTGCCAGCAGTTTATCGATAGGGGGCGCGGCTTTCTTT.

This clonotype appeared many times. This sequence joins TRBV5-1 and TRBJ1-1; D is unclear. V lost 2 bases to trimming and J lost 4 bases, with 12 bases between them. Germline V CDR1 and CDR2: SGHRS, YFSETQ. The CDR3 consists of 14 residues. The CDR3 spells CASSFLEGSTEAFF. The CDR3 DNA reads TGCGCCAGCAGCTTCCTAGAAGGGTCCACTGAAGCTTTCTTT.

This sequence joins TRBV2 and TRBJ1-2, with D unresolved. The CDR3 runs to 14 residues. The V end lost 3 bases, the J end lost 2 bases, and 10 bases lay between the germline ends. Germline V CDR1 and CDR2: SNHLY, FYNNEI. The CDR3 loop is CASSESGRNYGYTF. CDR3 sequence (DNA): TGTGCCAGCAGTGAGTCCGGCCGCAACTATGGCTACACCTTC.

This clonotype was observed at least ten times. The genes are TRBV3-1 and TRBJ2-7; D possibly corresponds to TRBD2 (6 bases). Per the germline V gene, CDR1 is LGHDT and CDR2 is YNNKEL (reference sequence). This CDR3 contains 15 residues. Trimming removed 4 bases at V and 2 bases at J, with 15 bases between. CDR3 nucleotides: TGTGCCAGCAGCCGTTCTAAATCGGGGGCCTACGAGCAGTACTTC. It codes for CASSRSKSGAYEQYF.

At least ten counts were recorded for this clonotype. The V and J genes are TRBV2 and TRBJ2-5, with TRBD2 matching 9 bases. This CDR3 spans 16 amino acids. Losses at the gene ends were 4 bases for V and 1 base for J; bases not matched to a gene: 7. Germline V CDR1 and CDR2: SNHLY, FYNNEI. The CDR3 protein is CASSVRGTSSQETQYF. CDR3 DNA sequence: TGTGCCAGCAGTGTTAGGGGGACTAGCAGCCAAGAGACCCAGTACTTC. Based on the CDR3 plus reference TRBV2 and TRBJ2-5, the full variable domain is EPEVTQTPSHQVTQMGQEVILRCVPISNHLYFYWYRQILGQKVEFLVSFYNNEISEKSEIFDDQFSVERPDGSNFTLKIRSTKLEDSAMYFCASSVRGTSSQETQYFGPGTRLLVL.

There are many counts of this clonotype. The chain uses TRBV20-1 and TRBJ1-3, with unresolved D. There are 13 residues in the CDR3. V lost 4 bases to trimming and J lost 0 bases, with 7 bases between them. Germline loops: CDR1 DFQATT, CDR2 SNEGSKA (reference sequence). The CDR3 sequence: CSATYASGNTIYF. DNA for the CDR3: TGCAGTGCTACGTACGCCTCTGGAAACACCATATATTTT.

Notes on this clonotype: An end of the junction does not agree with germline; a read error may underlie this. V usage is TRBV27 and J usage is TRBJ2-5; the D is unclear. The CDR3 contains 13 residues. Germline CDR1 is MNHEY and CDR2 is SMNVEV (reference sequence). The CDR3 spells CARSSTYQETQYF. The CDR3 coding sequence is TGTGCCAGGAGTTCGACGTACCAAGAGACACAGTACTTC.

In its sample, this clonotype was seen many times. The rearrangement links TRBV6-1 to TRBJ1-5, with D possibly matching TRBD1 (5 bases). The germline V gene encodes CDR1 MNHNS and CDR2 SASEGT. There are 14 residues in the CDR3. V gave up 0 bases and J gave up 5 bases, with 8 bases separating them. Written as DNA, the CDR3 is TGTGCCAGCAGTGAAGCCCGGGGGTATCAGCCCCAGCATTTT. As protein: CASSEARGYQPQHF.

In this sample, this clonotype turned up many times. The chain uses TRBV6-1 and TRBJ1-2, with a tentative D call TRBD1 (6 bases). Trimming pared 5 bases from V and 2 bases from J, leaving 15 bases between. Germline loops: CDR1 MNHNS, CDR2 SASEGT. The CDR3 length is 15 residues. CDR3 sequence (DNA): TGTGCCAGCAGTCCTACCTACGACAGGAACTATGGCTACACCTTC. Translating it yields CASSPTYDRNYGYTF.

The sample holds many counts of this clonotype. The chain employs TRBV6-5 and TRBJ2-7; D not resolved. Germline V CDR1 and CDR2: MNHEY, SVGAGI. The CDR3 consists of 14 residues. V dropped 2 bases and J dropped 1 base, with 9 bases sitting between them. This CDR3 reads CASSYGGRSYEQYF. CDR3 coding DNA: TGTGCCAGCAGTTACGGCGGCAGGTCCTACGAGCAGTACTTC.

The chain links TRBV12-5 to TRBJ1-5; D remains unclear. The V end was cut by 1 base, the J end by 6 bases, with 1 base between. The CDR3 has 11 amino acids. In germline, CDR1 is LGHNT, CDR2 FRNRAP. CDR3 coding DNA: TGTGCTAGTGGTTTGGCTCAGCCCCAGCATTTT. Protein: CASGLAQPQHF.

This clonotype was counted many times. V is TRBV27 and J is TRBJ2-6; 8 positions match TRBD1. The V gene end was trimmed by 5 bases and the J gene end by 3 bases; junction bases not matched to a gene: 9. Germline lookup yields CDR1 MNHEY and CDR2 SMNVEV (reference sequence). The length of the CDR3 is 17 residues. The CDR3 DNA reads TGTGCCAGCAGTAGGTGGCAGGGGGCTGGTGGGGCCAACGTCCTGACTTTC. The encoded protein is CASSRWQGAGGANVLTF.

This clonotype was detected many times. The chain links TRBV27 to TRBJ2-7, with TRBD2 matching over 11 bases. The trim removed 5 bases at V and 3 bases at J, leaving 6 bases unmatched. Germline CDR1 reads MNHEY; CDR2 reads SMNVEV (reference sequence). There are 15 residues in the CDR3. The CDR3 DNA follows: TGTGCCAGCAGTACTCGACTAGCGGGACACTACGAGCAGTACTTC. Its translation is CASSTRLAGHYEQYF.

This chain uses TRBV5-4 with TRBJ2-3, with D uncertain. The germline CDR1 and CDR2 sequences are SGHNT and YYREEE (reference sequence). There are 14 residues in the CDR3. Deletions cut 3 bases from V and 0 bases from J, with 8 bases between. The CDR3 region is CASSSQPSTDTQYF. DNA for the CDR3: TGTGCCAGCAGCTCTCAGCCTAGCACAGATACGCAGTATTTT.

This clonotype was counted ten times or more. This chain uses TRBV6-1 with TRBJ2-7; 9 bases are a match to TRBD1. The junction had 6 bases not matched to a gene; V was cut back by 6 bases and J by 3 bases. The CDR3 runs 14 residues. Germline values: CDR1 MNHNS, CDR2 SASEGT. The CDR3 nucleotides are TGTGCCAGCAGCCGGGACAGGGTATTCTACGAGCAGTACTTC. Protein: CASSRDRVFYEQYF.

This clonotype was found many times. V is TRBV28 and J is TRBJ2-5; TRBD2 matches 7 bases. V lost 5 bases and J lost 5; bases outside the gene matches: 14. Germline loops: CDR1 MDHEN, CDR2 SYDVKM. The CDR3 has 16 residues. The CDR3 region has the DNA TGTGCCAGCAGTCTGAATGGGGGAGGGCCGGGGGAGACCCAGTACTTC. It codes for CASSLNGGGPGETQYF.

Ten or more counts support this clonotype. The V and J genes are TRBV6-1 and TRBJ1-5, with unresolved D. V lost 10 bases and J 5 bases, leaving 12 bases between the germline ends. The CDR3 spans 12 residues. CDR1 is MNHNS, CDR2 SASEGT, per germline. CDR3 sequence (DNA): TGTGCCACCAAATCTGGGGATCAGCCCCAGCATTTT. This encodes CATKSGDQPQHF.

The chain recombines TRBV11-2 with TRBJ2-3, with a tentative D call TRBD2 (5 bases). The germline V gene has CDR1 SGHAT and CDR2 FQNNGV. CDR3 length: 17 residues. The germline V and J ends were trimmed by 5 bases and 1 base, with 19 bases remaining between them. The CDR3 region has the DNA TGTGCCAGCAGCCCCGCCCGGGGAGAGTGGGGCACAGATACGCAGTATTTT. Protein sequence: CASSPARGEWGTDTQYF.

Only a few counts were recorded for this clonotype. The V and J genes are TRBV14 and TRBJ2-4; 10 bases map to TRBD2. Germline CDR1 and CDR2: SGHDN and FVKESK. Unmatched junction bases numbered 3, after V lost 1 base and J lost 0 bases. The CDR3 runs 17 residues. CDR3 sequence (DNA): TGTGCCAGCAGCCAAGGAGGACTAGCGGCAGCCAAAAACATTCAGTACTTC. Protein product: CASSQGGLAAAKNIQYF.